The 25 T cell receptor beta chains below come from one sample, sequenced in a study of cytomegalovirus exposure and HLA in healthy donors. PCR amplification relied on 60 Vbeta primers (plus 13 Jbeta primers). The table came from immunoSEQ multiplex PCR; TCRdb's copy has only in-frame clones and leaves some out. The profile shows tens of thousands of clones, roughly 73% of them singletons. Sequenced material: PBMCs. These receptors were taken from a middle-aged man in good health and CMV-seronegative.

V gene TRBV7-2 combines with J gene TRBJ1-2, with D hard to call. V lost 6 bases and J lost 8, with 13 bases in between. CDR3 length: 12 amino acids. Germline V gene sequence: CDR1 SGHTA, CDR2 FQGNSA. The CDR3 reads CASSYGLQGYTF. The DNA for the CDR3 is TGTGCCAGCAGTTATGGGCTTCAGGGCTACACCTTC.

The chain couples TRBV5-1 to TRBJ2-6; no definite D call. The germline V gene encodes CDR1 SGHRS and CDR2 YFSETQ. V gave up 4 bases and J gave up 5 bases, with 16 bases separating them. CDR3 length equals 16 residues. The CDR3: CASSAGSPLRANVLTF. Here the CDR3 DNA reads TGCGCCAGCAGCGCCGGGTCGCCGCTGAGGGCCAACGTCCTGACTTTC. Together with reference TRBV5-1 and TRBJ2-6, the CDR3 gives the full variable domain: KAGVTQTPRYLIKTRGQQVTLSCSPISGHRSVSWYQQTPGQGLQFLFEYFSETQRNKGNFPGRFSGRQFSNSRSEMNVSTLELGDSALYLCASSAGSPLRANVLTFGAGSRLTVL.

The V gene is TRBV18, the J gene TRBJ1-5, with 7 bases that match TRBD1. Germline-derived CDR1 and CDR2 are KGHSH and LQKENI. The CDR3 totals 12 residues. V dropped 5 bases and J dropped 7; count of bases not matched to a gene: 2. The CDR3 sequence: CASSTGDQPQHF. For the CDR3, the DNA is TGTGCCAGCTCAACAGGGGACCAGCCCCAGCATTTT.

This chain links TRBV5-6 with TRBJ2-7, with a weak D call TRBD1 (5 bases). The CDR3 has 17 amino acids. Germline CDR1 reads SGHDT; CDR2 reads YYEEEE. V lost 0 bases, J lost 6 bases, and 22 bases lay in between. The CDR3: CASSLGVRNRRSSEQYF. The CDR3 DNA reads TGTGCCAGCAGCTTGGGTGTGCGGAACAGGCGGTCGTCCGAGCAGTACTTC.

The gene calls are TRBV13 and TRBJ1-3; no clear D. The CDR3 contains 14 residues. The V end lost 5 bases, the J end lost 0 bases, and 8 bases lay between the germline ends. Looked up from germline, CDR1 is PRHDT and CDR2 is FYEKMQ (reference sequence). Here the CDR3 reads CASSARFSGNTIYF. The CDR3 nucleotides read TGTGCCAGCAGCGCACGGTTCTCTGGAAACACCATATATTTT.

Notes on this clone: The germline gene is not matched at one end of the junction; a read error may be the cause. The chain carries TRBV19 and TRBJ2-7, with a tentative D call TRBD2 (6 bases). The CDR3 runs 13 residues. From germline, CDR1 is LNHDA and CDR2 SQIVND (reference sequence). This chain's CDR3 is CASKLRDSYEKYF. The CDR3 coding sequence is TGTGCCAGTAAACTGCGGGACTCCTACGAGAAGTACTTC.

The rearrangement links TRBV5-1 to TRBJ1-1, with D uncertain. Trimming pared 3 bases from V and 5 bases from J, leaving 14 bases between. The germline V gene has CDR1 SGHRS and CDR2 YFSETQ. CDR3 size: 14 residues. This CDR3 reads CASSSRGRWTEAFF. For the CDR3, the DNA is TGCGCCAGCAGCTCTCGTGGCAGGTGGACTGAAGCTTTCTTT.

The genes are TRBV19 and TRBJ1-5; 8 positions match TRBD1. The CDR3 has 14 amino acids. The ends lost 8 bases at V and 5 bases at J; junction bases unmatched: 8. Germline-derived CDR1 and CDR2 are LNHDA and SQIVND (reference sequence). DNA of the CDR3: TGTGCCAGTCAGACAGGGGCTGGGGATCAGCCCCAGCATTTT. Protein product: CASQTGAGDQPQHF.

The CDR3 spells CSVEAGQGAGGTEAFF. The CDR3 coding sequence is TGCAGCGTTGAAGCCGGACAGGGGGCGGGGGGCACTGAAGCTTTCTTT. The V gene is TRBV29-1, the J gene TRBJ1-1; TRBD1 matches 11 bases. The germline gives CDR1 SQVTM, CDR2 ANQGSEA. The CDR3 has 16 residues. After removal of 1 base from V and 4 bases from J, the junction contained 8 bases not matched to a gene. The full variable domain, in which reference TRBV29-1 and TRBJ1-1 provide the parts outside the CDR3, is SAVISQKPSRDICQRGTSLTIQCQVDSQVTMMFWYRQQPGQSLTLIATANQGSEATYESGFVIDKFPISRPNLTFSTLTVSNMSPEDSSIYLCSVEAGQGAGGTEAFFGQGTRLTVV.

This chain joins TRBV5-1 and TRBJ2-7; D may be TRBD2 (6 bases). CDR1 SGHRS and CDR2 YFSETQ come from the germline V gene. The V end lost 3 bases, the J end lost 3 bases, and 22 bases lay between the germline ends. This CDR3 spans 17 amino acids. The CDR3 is CASSSTGLAGNYYEQYF. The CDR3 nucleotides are TGCGCCAGCAGCTCAACTGGTCTGGCGGGGAATTACTACGAGCAGTACTTC.

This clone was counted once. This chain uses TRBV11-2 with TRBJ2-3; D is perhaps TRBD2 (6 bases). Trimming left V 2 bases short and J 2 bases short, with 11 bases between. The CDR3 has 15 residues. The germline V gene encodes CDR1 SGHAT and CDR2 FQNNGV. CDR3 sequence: CASSLNAGSTDTQYF. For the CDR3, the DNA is TGTGCCAGCAGCTTAAACGCGGGATCCACAGATACGCAGTATTTT.

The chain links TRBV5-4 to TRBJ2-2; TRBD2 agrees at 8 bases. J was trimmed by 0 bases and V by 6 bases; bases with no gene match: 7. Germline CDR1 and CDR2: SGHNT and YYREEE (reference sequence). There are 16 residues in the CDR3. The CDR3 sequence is CASTRGGATNTGELFF. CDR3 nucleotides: TGTGCCAGCACCCGGGGGGGGGCGACGAACACCGGGGAGCTGTTTTTT.

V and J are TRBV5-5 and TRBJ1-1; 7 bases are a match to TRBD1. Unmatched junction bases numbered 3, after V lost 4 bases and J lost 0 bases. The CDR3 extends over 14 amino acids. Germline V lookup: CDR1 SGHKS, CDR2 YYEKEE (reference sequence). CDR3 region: CASSRQGMNTEAFF. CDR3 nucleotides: TGTGCCAGCAGCCGACAGGGCATGAACACTGAAGCTTTCTTT.

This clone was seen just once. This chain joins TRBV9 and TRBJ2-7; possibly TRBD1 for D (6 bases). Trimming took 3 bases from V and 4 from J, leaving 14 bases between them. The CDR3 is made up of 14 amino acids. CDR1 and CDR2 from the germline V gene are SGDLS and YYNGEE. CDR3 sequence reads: CASSAQVGGYEQYF. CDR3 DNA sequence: TGTGCCAGCAGCGCCCAGGTAGGGGGTTACGAGCAGTACTTC. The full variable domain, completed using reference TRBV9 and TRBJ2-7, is DSGVTQTPKHLITATGQRVTLRCSPRSGDLSVYWYQQSLDQGLQFLIQYYNGEERAKGNILERFSAQQFPDLHSELNLSSLELGDSALYFCASSAQVGGYEQYFGPGTRLTVT.

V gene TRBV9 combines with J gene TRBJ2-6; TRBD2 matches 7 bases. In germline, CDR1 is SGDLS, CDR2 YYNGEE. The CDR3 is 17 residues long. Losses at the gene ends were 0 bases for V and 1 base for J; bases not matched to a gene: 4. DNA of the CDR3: TGTGCCAGCAGCGTAGGGGGGGGGAGTTCTGGGGCCAACGTCCTGACTTTC. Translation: CASSVGGGSSGANVLTF.

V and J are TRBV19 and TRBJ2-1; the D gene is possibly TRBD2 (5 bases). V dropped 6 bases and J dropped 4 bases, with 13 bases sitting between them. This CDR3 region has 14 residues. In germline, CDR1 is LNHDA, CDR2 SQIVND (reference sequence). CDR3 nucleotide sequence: TGTGCCAGTAGCCGGACTTTCTTATACAATGAGCAGTTCTTC. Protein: CASSRTFLYNEQFF.

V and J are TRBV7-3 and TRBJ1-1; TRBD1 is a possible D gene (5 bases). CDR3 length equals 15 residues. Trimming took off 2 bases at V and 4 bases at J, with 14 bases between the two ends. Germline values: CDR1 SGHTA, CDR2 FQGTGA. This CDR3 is CASSLQGGRITEAFF. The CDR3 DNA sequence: TGTGCCAGCAGCTTACAGGGCGGGAGAATCACTGAAGCTTTCTTT.

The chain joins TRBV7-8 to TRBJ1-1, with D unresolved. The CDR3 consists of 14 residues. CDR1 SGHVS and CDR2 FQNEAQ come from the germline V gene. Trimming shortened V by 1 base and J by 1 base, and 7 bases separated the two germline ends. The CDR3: CASSLVGGNTEAFF. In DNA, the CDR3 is TGTGCCAGCAGCTTAGTAGGAGGGAACACTGAAGCTTTCTTT.

CDR3 protein: CASSPPLIGQGRTDTQYF. DNA of the CDR3: TGTGCCAGCTCACCACCGCTGATAGGACAGGGTCGGACAGATACGCAGTATTTT. V and J are TRBV18 and TRBJ2-3; 8 bases align to TRBD1. Germline V CDR1 and CDR2: KGHSH, LQKENI. The CDR3 sequence is 18 residues long. V lost 0 bases, J lost 3 bases, and 11 bases stayed unmatched.

CDR3 loop: CASSYSFLGEAFF. CDR3 DNA sequence: TGTGCCAGCAGTTACTCGTTTCTCGGGGAAGCTTTCTTT. This chain links TRBV6-5 with TRBJ1-1; D is undetermined. Per the germline V gene, CDR1 is MNHEY and CDR2 is SVGAGI. Trimming took off 0 bases at V and 8 bases at J, with 10 bases between the two ends. There are 13 residues in the CDR3.

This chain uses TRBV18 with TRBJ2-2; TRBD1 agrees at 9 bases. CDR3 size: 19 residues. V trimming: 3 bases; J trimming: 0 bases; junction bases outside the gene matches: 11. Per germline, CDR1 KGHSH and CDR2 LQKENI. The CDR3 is CASSPFVPGQGANTGELFF. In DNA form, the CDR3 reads TGTGCCAGCTCACCCTTTGTACCGGGACAGGGCGCGAACACCGGGGAGCTGTTTTTT.

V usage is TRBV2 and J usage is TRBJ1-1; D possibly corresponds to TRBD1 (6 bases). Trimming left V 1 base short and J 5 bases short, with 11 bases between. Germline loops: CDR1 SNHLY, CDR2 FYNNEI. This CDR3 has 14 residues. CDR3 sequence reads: CASSEVVGGTEAFF. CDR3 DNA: TGTGCCAGCAGTGAAGTCGTAGGGGGAACTGAAGCTTTCTTT.

The DNA for the CDR3 is TGCGCCAGCAGTTTCTCGGGGAGACTGTTTTTT. Protein sequence: CASSFSGRLFF. The chain uses TRBV10-2 and TRBJ2-2; tentatively, D is TRBD2 (5 bases). Germline V gene sequence: CDR1 WSHSY, CDR2 SAAADI. The V end lost 5 bases, the J end lost 14 bases, and 12 bases lay between the germline ends. The CDR3 covers 11 residues.

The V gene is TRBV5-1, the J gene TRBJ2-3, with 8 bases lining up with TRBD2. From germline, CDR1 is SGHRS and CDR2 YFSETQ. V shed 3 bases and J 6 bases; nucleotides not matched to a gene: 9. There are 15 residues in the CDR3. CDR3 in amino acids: CASSSGGVDLDTQYF. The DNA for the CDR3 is TGCGCCAGCAGCTCCGGGGGGGTTGACCTGGATACGCAGTATTTT.

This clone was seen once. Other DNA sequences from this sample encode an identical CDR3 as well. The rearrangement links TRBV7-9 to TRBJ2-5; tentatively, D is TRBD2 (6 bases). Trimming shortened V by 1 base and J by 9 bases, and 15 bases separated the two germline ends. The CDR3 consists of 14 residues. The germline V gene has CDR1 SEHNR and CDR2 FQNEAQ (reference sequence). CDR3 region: CASSLGDGSPSQYF. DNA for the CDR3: TGTGCCAGCAGCTTAGGGGACGGGAGCCCCTCCCAGTACTTC.